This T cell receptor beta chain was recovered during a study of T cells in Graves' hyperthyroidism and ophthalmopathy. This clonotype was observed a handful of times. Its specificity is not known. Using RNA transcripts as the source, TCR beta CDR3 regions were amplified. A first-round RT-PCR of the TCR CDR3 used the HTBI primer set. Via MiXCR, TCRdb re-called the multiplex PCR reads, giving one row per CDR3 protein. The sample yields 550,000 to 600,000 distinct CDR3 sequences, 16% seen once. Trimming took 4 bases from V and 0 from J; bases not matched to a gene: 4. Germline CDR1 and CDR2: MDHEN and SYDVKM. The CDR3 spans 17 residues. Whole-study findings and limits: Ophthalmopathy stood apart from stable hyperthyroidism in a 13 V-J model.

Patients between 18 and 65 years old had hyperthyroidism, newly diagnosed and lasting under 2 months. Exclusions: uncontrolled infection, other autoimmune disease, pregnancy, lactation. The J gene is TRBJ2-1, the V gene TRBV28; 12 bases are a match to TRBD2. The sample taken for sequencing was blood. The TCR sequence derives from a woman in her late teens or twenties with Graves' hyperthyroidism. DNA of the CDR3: TGTGCCAGCAGTTCTCCGGGACTAGCGGGCTCCTACAATGAGCAGTTCTTC. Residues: CASSSPGLAGSYNEQFF. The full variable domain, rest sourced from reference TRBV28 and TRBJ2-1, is DVKVTQSSRYLVKRTGEKVFLECVQDMDHENMFWYRQDPGLGLRLIYFSYDVKMKEKGDIPEGYSVSREKKERFSLILESASTNQTSMYLCASSSPGLAGSYNEQFFGPGTRLTVL.